These 30 T cell receptor beta chains were all obtained from the same sample, sequenced in a study of blood T cells in healthy people across ages. Using a J-beta primer mix together with a sample-barcoded 5' primer, a second PCR was run for roughly 6 to 11 cycles. TCRdb recomputed calls from the 5' RACE reads with MiXCR, one row per CDR3 protein. The sample lists about 1.6 million distinct CDR3 sequences, about 32% occurring once. The sequencing input was blood. The receptor source for this set is a woman younger than 45 in good health.

The rearrangement links TRBV7-3 to TRBJ2-3, with 12 nucleotides matching TRBD1. The CDR3 runs 16 residues. Germline lookup yields CDR1 SGHTA and CDR2 FQGTGA. Losses at the gene ends were 5 bases for V and 6 bases for J; bases not matched to a gene: 9. CDR3 in DNA: TGTGCCAGCAGCCCATGGGGGGACAGGGGGCTGGATACGCAGTATTTT. This gives the protein CASSPWGDRGLDTQYF.

The chain joins TRBV4-1 to TRBJ2-1; 10 bases line up with TRBD2. Per germline, CDR1 MGHRA and CDR2 YSYEKL. The trim removed 4 bases at V and 5 bases at J, leaving 8 bases unmatched. The CDR3 has 16 residues. The CDR3 loop is CASSPFSLAGDNEQFF. As DNA, the CDR3 is TGCGCCAGCAGCCCCTTTTCTCTAGCGGGAGACAATGAGCAGTTCTTC.

The rearrangement joins TRBV11-2 to TRBJ2-7; 8 bases map to TRBD2. CDR3 size: 15 residues. In germline, CDR1 is SGHAT, CDR2 FQNNGV. J lost 3 bases, V lost 5 bases, and 9 bases had no gene match. CDR3: CASSASPGTSYEQYF. The CDR3 DNA is TGTGCCAGCAGCGCAAGTCCCGGGACTAGCTACGAGCAGTACTTC.

This chain uses TRBV6-5 with TRBJ2-1, with TRBD2 matching over 8 bases. Germline loops: CDR1 MNHEY, CDR2 SVGAGI. The V and J ends lost 5 bases and 9 bases, in that order; junction bases with no gene match: 6. The CDR3 length is 13 residues. CDR3 sequence: CASSQGLDSEQFF. The CDR3 DNA reads as TGTGCCAGCAGTCAGGGACTAGATAGTGAGCAGTTCTTC.

The rearrangement joins TRBV7-9 to TRBJ2-7; D is unclear. Germline loops: CDR1 SEHNR, CDR2 FQNEAQ (reference sequence). The CDR3 spans 15 residues. V was clipped by 4 bases and J by 0 bases, with 13 bases between them. CDR3 loop: CASSSDSGFSYEQYF. The CDR3 DNA sequence: TGTGCCAGCAGCTCAGACTCCGGGTTCTCCTACGAGCAGTACTTC. Using reference TRBV7-9 and TRBJ2-7 for the parts outside the CDR3, the full variable domain is DTGVSQNPRHKITKRGQNVTFRCDPISEHNRLYWYRQTLGQGPEFLTYFQNEAQLEKSRLLSDRFSAERPKGSFSTLEIQRTEQGDSAMYLCASSSDSGFSYEQYFGPGTRLTVT.

This clonotype came up a few times. As DNA, the CDR3 is TGCAGTGCTAGAGATAGGGCAGATACGCAGTATTTT. Protein product: CSARDRADTQYF. The chain couples TRBV20-1 to TRBJ2-3, with D uncertain. The germline V gene has CDR1 DFQATT and CDR2 SNEGSKA (reference sequence). The CDR3 runs 12 residues. Trimming took off 0 bases at V and 4 bases at J, with 5 bases between the two ends.

The chain uses TRBV5-1 and TRBJ1-5; possibly TRBD1 for D (6 bases). V shed 4 bases and J shed 4 bases, with 12 bases lying between them. The CDR3 totals 14 residues. Germline V gene data show CDR1 as SGHRS and CDR2 as YFSETQ. Written as DNA, the CDR3 is TGCGCCAGCAGCCTCGGGACACTAAATCAGCCCCAGCATTTT. This sequence encodes CASSLGTLNQPQHF.

This clonotype was counted a few times. The genes are TRBV6-1 and TRBJ2-3, with 10 bases lining up with TRBD2. This CDR3 spans 16 amino acids. Germline trimming cut 6 bases from V and 5 bases from J; bases unmatched to any gene: 11. Germline values: CDR1 MNHNS, CDR2 SASEGT. CDR3 in amino acids: CASSPERGGTRDTQYF. The CDR3 DNA sequence: TGTGCCAGCAGCCCAGAGCGGGGGGGAACAAGAGATACGCAGTATTTT.

This clonotype has more than one count but fewer than ten. The chain recombines TRBV3-1 with TRBJ2-7; no reliable D call. V lost 0 bases, J lost 4 bases, and 25 bases lay in between. The CDR3 runs to 19 residues. Germline V lookup: CDR1 LGHDT, CDR2 YNNKEL (reference sequence). CDR3 sequence: CASSQDEATVDSPLYEQYF. CDR3 nucleotide sequence: TGTGCCAGCAGCCAAGACGAAGCGACGGTAGACTCCCCGCTTTACGAGCAGTACTTC.

This clonotype has only a few counts. The chain carries TRBV20-1 and TRBJ2-3; 8 positions agree with TRBD2. V shed 3 bases and J 0 bases; nucleotides not matched to a gene: 5. Germline V lookup: CDR1 DFQATT, CDR2 SNEGSKA (reference sequence). This CDR3 spans 15 amino acids. The CDR3 sequence: CSASGLAGSTDTQYF. The CDR3 region has the DNA TGCAGTGCTAGCGGGCTAGCGGGTAGCACAGATACGCAGTATTTT.

The chain couples TRBV2 to TRBJ2-7; 11 bases are a match to TRBD2. The CDR3 spans 14 residues. V lost 7 bases to trimming and J lost 2 bases; unmatched junction nucleotides: 4. CDR1 and CDR2 from the germline V gene are SNHLY and FYNNEI. The CDR3 DNA follows: TGTGCCAGCACTCCGGGACTAGCGGCCTACGAGCAGTACTTC. As protein: CASTPGLAAYEQYF.

This clonotype was observed many times. The chain recombines TRBV10-3 with TRBJ1-2; D perhaps matches TRBD1 (6 bases). Germline V gives CDR1 ENHRY, CDR2 SYGVKD. The CDR3 runs 13 residues. The germline V and J ends were trimmed by 4 bases and 1 base, with 7 bases remaining between them. CDR3 sequence reads: CAISADSNYGYTF. The CDR3 bases are TGTGCCATCAGTGCGGACAGTAACTATGGCTACACCTTC.

The chain links TRBV20-1 to TRBJ1-4; D not certain. Germline V lookup: CDR1 DFQATT, CDR2 SNEGSKA (reference sequence). This CDR3 spans 12 amino acids. For the CDR3, the DNA is TGCAGCGCGGACGCAACTAATGAAAAACTGTTTTTT. Translating gives CSADATNEKLFF.

The chain is built from TRBV2 and TRBJ2-7; D is perhaps TRBD1 (5 bases). The germline V gene has CDR1 SNHLY and CDR2 FYNNEI. Trimming shortened V by 11 bases and J by 2 bases, and 16 bases separated the two germline ends. The CDR3 is 13 amino acids. The CDR3 reads CASILDSPYEQYF. The CDR3 nucleotides are TGTGCCTCCATCCTCGACAGCCCCTACGAGCAGTACTTC.

On this clonotype: At one boundary the junction diverges from the germline segment, which might be a read error. This chain connects TRBV7-9 to TRBJ2-1, with a tentative D call TRBD2 (6 bases). Germline loops: CDR1 SEHNR, CDR2 FQNEAQ (reference sequence). The CDR3 has 16 amino acids. The CDR3 bases are TGTGCCAGCAGCCCCCCAAGCGGGCTAACCTACAATGAGCGGTTCTTC. Its translation: CASSPPSGLTYNERFF.

The rearrangement joins TRBV12-3 or TRBV12-4 to TRBJ1-1; possible D gene TRBD1, 6 bases. There are 13 residues in the CDR3. V was clipped by 6 bases and J by 7 bases, with 15 bases between them. The CDR3 DNA is TGTGCCAGCAGCCATGGGACAAGCTATGAAGCTTTCTTT. This gives the protein CASSHGTSYEAFF.

The rearrangement links TRBV6-2 or TRBV6-3 to TRBJ1-5; no clear D gene. Trimming removed 2 bases from V and 0 bases from J, with 17 bases in between. This CDR3 is 18 amino acids long. Germline assignment: CDR1 MNHEY and CDR2 SVGEGT. CDR3 sequence reads: CASSYPEYQVSSNQPQHF. CDR3 in DNA: TGTGCCAGCAGTTACCCCGAGTATCAGGTCTCTAGCAATCAGCCCCAGCATTTT.

This clonotype was seen many times. This chain links TRBV4-1 with TRBJ2-5; D is undetermined. Trimming pared 8 bases from V and 4 bases from J, leaving 14 bases between. Germline V gene lookup returns CDR1 MGHRA and CDR2 YSYEKL. The CDR3 extends over 13 amino acids. The DNA for the CDR3 is TGCGCCAGCGGTCGTTCAACGGGAGAGACCCAGTACTTC. Translation gives CASGRSTGETQYF.

This rearrangement joins TRBV28 to TRBJ2-7; D not certain. The CDR3 runs 15 residues. The V end lost 7 bases, the J end lost 0 bases, and 16 bases lay between the germline ends. The germline V gene has CDR1 MDHEN and CDR2 SYDVKM. The CDR3: CASTKGDGHSYEQYF. DNA of the CDR3: TGTGCCAGCACCAAAGGCGATGGGCACTCCTACGAGCAGTACTTC.

This chain links TRBV27 with TRBJ1-2; a weak D match, TRBD1 (6 bases). V was clipped by 5 bases and J by 6 bases, with 19 bases between them. The CDR3 extends over 15 amino acids. Germline CDR1 and CDR2: MNHEY and SMNVEV (reference sequence). CDR3 in DNA: TGTGCCAGCAGTCCGACCCCTGGGACATTCGATGGCTACACCTTC. Translating it yields CASSPTPGTFDGYTF.

This rearrangement joins TRBV5-6 to TRBJ1-1; 11 nucleotides match TRBD1. J was trimmed by 2 bases and V by 5 bases; bases with no gene match: 5. The CDR3 loop spans 15 amino acids. CDR1 is SGHDT and CDR2 is YYEEEE in the germline V gene. CDR3 sequence (DNA): TGTGCCAGCAGGGTTGGACAGGGGGCAAACACTGAAGCTTTCTTT. Translating it yields CASRVGQGANTEAFF.

The chain combines TRBV28 with TRBJ2-7; 8 bases match TRBD1. Germline CDR1 and CDR2: MDHEN and SYDVKM. V gave up 8 bases and J gave up 2 bases; unmatched junction bases: 5. The CDR3 spans 13 residues. CDR3 in DNA: TGTGCCAGCTGTAGGACAGGGACCTACGAGCAGTACTTC. This sequence encodes CASCRTGTYEQYF.

The chain joins TRBV2 to TRBJ1-4, with TRBD1 matching over 7 bases. The CDR3 totals 14 residues. CDR1 and CDR2 (germline): SNHLY, FYNNEI. J lost 5 bases, V lost 5 bases, and 5 bases had no gene match. CDR3 protein: CASSPPGQNEKLFF. DNA for the CDR3: TGTGCCAGCAGTCCTCCGGGACAGAATGAAAAACTGTTTTTT.

The chain has TRBV2 and TRBJ2-1; 13 bases line up with TRBD2. CDR3 length equals 18 residues. The V gene's germline CDR1 is SNHLY and CDR2 FYNNEI. Trimming took 6 bases from V and 0 from J; bases not matched to a gene: 8. The CDR3 DNA follows: TGTGCCAGCAGCCCGGGACTAGCGGGGCCTACCTCCTACAATGAGCAGTTCTTC. It specifies CASSPGLAGPTSYNEQFF.

The J gene is TRBJ2-4, the V gene TRBV4-2; D is unclear. The J call may be wrong; the DNA end is better matched by TRBJ2-7. This CDR3 has 14 residues. CDR1 is LGHNA, CDR2 YNFKEQ, per germline. Here the CDR3 reads CASSQVAKIHEQYF. The CDR3 region has the DNA TGTGCCAGCAGCCAAGTGGCGAAGATCCACGAGCAGTACTTC.

This clonotype was seen only a few times. The rearrangement uses TRBV7-9 and TRBJ1-1; D not resolved. Germline V gene lookup returns CDR1 SEHNR and CDR2 FQNEAQ (reference sequence). The CDR3 loop spans 12 amino acids. Trimming pared 5 bases from V and 6 bases from J, leaving 10 bases between. This chain's CDR3 is CASSAVRSEAFF. Here the CDR3 DNA reads TGTGCCAGCAGCGCGGTCCGTTCTGAAGCTTTCTTT.

Only a few counts were recorded for this clonotype. The chain links TRBV20-1 to TRBJ2-7; D unclear. Trimming removed 4 bases at V and 2 bases at J, with 12 bases between. The CDR3 length is 13 residues. CDR1 and CDR2 (germline): DFQATT, SNEGSKA (reference sequence). DNA for the CDR3: TGCAGTGCTACGGCAGAGCCGGCCTACGAGCAGTACTTC. The encoded protein is CSATAEPAYEQYF.

V gene TRBV5-1 combines with J gene TRBJ2-1; a possible D gene is TRBD2 (7 bases). Germline assignment: CDR1 SGHRS and CDR2 YFSETQ. CDR3 length: 16 residues. Trimming left V 3 bases short and J 4 bases short, with 17 bases between. The DNA of the CDR3 is TGCGCCAGCAGCTGGGGGGGGGGACAAATATACAATGAGCAGTTCTTC. The encoded protein is CASSWGGGQIYNEQFF.

The chain couples TRBV3-1 to TRBJ2-7, with D maybe TRBD1 (6 bases). Deletions cut 3 bases from V and 4 bases from J, with 13 bases between. Germline CDR1 and CDR2: LGHDT and YNNKEL (reference sequence). The CDR3 runs 14 residues. In DNA form, the CDR3 reads TGTGCCAGCAGCCAGGACAGTTTGAGTTACGAGCAGTACTTC. Protein sequence: CASSQDSLSYEQYF.

This clonotype turned up a few times. The chain employs TRBV12-5 and TRBJ2-7; TRBD1 matches 8 bases. CDR3 length: 16 residues. Per the germline V gene, CDR1 is LGHNT and CDR2 is FRNRAP. The J segment lost 5 bases and the V segment lost 7 bases, leaving 16 bases of the junction unmatched. The CDR3 region is CASVPAHGTGTHEQYF. CDR3 nucleotide sequence: TGTGCTAGTGTTCCCGCGCACGGGACAGGTACCCACGAGCAGTACTTC.